In its sample, the clone carrying this TCR beta chain was seen a few times. For the second PCR, which ran for about 6 to 11 cycles, a sample-barcoded 5' primer and a J-beta primer mix were used. Any given sample supplied a minimum of 2.5 million CDR3-containing paired-end reads. MiXCR, applied by TCRdb to the 5' RACE reads, yields one record per CDR3 protein. The sample has about 1,500,000 distinct CDR3 sequences, under 30% seen once. CDR1 and CDR2 from the germline V gene are SGHVS and FNYEAQ. The CDR3 has 16 amino acids. The V gene lost 5 bases and the J gene lost 1 base, with 16 bases spanning the gap. The data originate from a study of blood T cells in healthy people across ages.

Sequenced sample: blood. The TCR comes from a woman in her twenties or thirties in good health. The chain couples TRBV7-6 to TRBJ2-3; D may correspond to TRBD1 or TRBD2 (5 bases each). DNA of the CDR3: TGTGCCAGCAGCGTTAGTGGGGGAGTGGGCACAGATACGCAGTATTTT. Protein sequence: CASSVSGGVGTDTQYF.